This TCR beta chain was obtained from a study of Ad26.COV2.S vaccination and SARS-CoV-2 variants. Study outcomes and limitations: Reported post-vaccination CD8+ and CD4+ T cell responses to spike showed substantial breadth.

TCRdb keeps only in-frame clones here, not all; method: immunoSEQ multiplex PCR. The sample lists about 680,000 clones; roughly 90% were seen once. Treatment defined: roughly 20 received Ad26.COV2.S at low or high dose, single or two shots; five or six received placebo; per-sample allocation not given. Each sample was drawn 63 days after the first injection (of vaccine or placebo). With regard to this clone: Its antigen is still unknown.

The sequence came from a person between 18 and 65 years old who received the Ad26.COV2.S COVID-19 vaccine or a placebo. Sequenced material: peripheral blood, taken in a trial of Ad26.COV2.S vaccine versus placebo.

The CDR3: CASKEHGTDEKLFF. The DNA of the CDR3 is TGTGCCAGCAAGGAGCACGGGACGGATGAAAAACTGTTTTTT. The genes are TRBV5-6 and TRBJ1-4; maybe TRBD1 (5 bases). Germline loops: CDR1 SGHDT, CDR2 YYEEEE. The CDR3 extends over 14 amino acids. Between the trimmed V and J ends, which lost 6 bases and 6 bases, there was a span of 15 bases.